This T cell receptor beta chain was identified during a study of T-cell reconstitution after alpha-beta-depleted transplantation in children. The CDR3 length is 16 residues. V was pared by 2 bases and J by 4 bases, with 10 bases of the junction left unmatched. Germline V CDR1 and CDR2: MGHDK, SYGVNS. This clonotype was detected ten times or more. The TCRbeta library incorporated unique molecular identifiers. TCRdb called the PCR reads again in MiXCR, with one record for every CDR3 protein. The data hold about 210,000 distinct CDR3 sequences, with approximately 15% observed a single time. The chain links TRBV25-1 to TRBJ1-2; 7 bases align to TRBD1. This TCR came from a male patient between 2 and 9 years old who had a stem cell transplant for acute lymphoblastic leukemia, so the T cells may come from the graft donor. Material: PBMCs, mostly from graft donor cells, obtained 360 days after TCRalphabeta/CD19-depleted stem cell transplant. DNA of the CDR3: TGTGCCAGCAGTGAAAGTAGGAGGGGGCCCTTCTATGGCTACACCTTC. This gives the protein CASSESRRGPFYGYTF.